This T cell receptor (beta chain) was identified during a study of T-cell reconstitution after alpha-beta-depleted transplantation in children. Study-wide findings and caveats: Among T cells one year after transplant, newly produced cells accounted for most counts and diversity. Certain patients had high TCRbeta diversity at day 60, and it came from recipient T cells and thymic progenitors that survived. It was reported that alpha-beta T cells came from several hundred expanded graft clones (about two months after transplant).

Notes on this clonotype: Its specificity is unknown.

Unique molecular identifiers were incorporated into the prepared TCRbeta library. MiXCR, run by TCRdb on the PCR reads, gives a single entry per CDR3 protein. Of about 980,000 distinct CDR3 sequences listed, about 29% are singletons. CDR1 is SGHTA and CDR2 is FQGNSA in the germline V gene. V lost 5 bases to trimming and J lost 4 bases, with 9 bases between them. CDR3 length: 13 residues. The J gene is TRBJ1-5, the V gene TRBV7-2; D not certain. This sample comprised PBMCs, mostly from graft donor cells, obtained 360 days after TCRalphabeta/CD19-depleted stem cell transplant. This TCR was sampled from a boy under three years old who had a stem cell transplant for SCID, so the T cells may come from the graft donor. The CDR3 DNA follows: TGTGCCAGCAGCCCCCGTCCTAATCAGCCCCAGCATTTT. Encoded protein: CASSPRPNQPQHF.